This entry describes one T cell receptor beta chain. The data were taken from a study of control samples from healthy donors and cancer patients. TCRdb's copy holds only in-frame clones and misses some; the assay was immunoSEQ multiplex PCR. The sample includes some 70,000 clones, 75% to 85% of them seen just once. CDR1 SGHDN and CDR2 FVKESK come from the germline V gene. This CDR3 region has 18 residues. V lost 1 base to trimming and J lost 0 bases; unmatched junction nucleotides: 4. The chain couples TRBV14 to TRBJ2-1; the match to TRBD2 covers 12 bases. The sample was blood. The sequence derives from a man in his sixties in good health. CDR3: CASSQAPGLAGSYNEQFF. As DNA, the CDR3 is TGTGCCAGCAGCCAAGCCCCGGGACTAGCGGGCTCCTACAATGAGCAGTTCTTC.